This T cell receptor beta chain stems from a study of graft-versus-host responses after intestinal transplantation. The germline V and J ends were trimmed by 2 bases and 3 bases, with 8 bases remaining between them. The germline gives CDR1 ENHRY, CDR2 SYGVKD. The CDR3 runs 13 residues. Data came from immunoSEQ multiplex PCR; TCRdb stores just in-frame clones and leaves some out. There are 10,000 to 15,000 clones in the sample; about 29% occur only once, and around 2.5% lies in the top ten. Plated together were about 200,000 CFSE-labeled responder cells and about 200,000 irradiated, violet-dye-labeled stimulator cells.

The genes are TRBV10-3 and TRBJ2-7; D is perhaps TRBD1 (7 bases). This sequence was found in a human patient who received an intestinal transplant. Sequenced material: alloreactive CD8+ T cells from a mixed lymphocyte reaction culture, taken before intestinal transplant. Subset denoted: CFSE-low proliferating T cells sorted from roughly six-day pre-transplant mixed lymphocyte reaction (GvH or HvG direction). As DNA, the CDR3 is TGTGCCATCAGTGAGCAGGGGGGCTACGAGCAGTACTTC. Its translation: CAISEQGGYEQYF.